Sequencing of this T cell receptor beta chain was carried out in a study of blood T cells in healthy people across ages. Notes on this clonotype: Its antigen is undetermined.

General study findings and limits: Whereas aged donors had fewer naive CD4+ cells, long-lived donors had more of them and higher diversity.

Together with a sample-barcoded 5' primer, a J-beta primer mix was included in a second PCR lasting roughly 6 to 12 cycles. Via MiXCR, TCRdb re-called the 5' RACE reads, giving one row per CDR3 protein. The data contain some 1.6 million distinct CDR3 sequences, around 36% of them singletons. Trimming cost V 5 bases and J 8 bases, with 13 bases left between them. Germline values: CDR1 DFQATT, CDR2 SNEGSKA (reference sequence). The CDR3 spans 12 residues. This receptor was obtained from a woman aged 25 to 45 in good health. The genes are TRBV20-1 and TRBJ2-4; D is unresolved. Input material: blood. CDR3 sequence: CSARYAPDIQYF. CDR3 DNA: TGCAGTGCTCGATACGCCCCGGACATTCAGTACTTC.